These 21 T cell receptor beta chains were sequenced from one sample in a study of cytomegalovirus exposure and HLA in healthy donors. The PCR made use of 60 Vbeta and 13 Jbeta primers. This table comes from immunoSEQ multiplex PCR, and its TCRdb copy is limited to in-frame clones, with some not included. Among around 200,000 clones listed, less than 90% were seen once. The sample comprised PBMCs. The receptors were gathered from a woman in her 30s in good health and CMV-seronegative.

V gene TRBV28 combines with J gene TRBJ1-2; 8 bases are a match to TRBD1. The trim removed 6 bases at V and 5 bases at J, leaving 8 bases unmatched. This CDR3 comprises 14 residues. Germline loops: CDR1 MDHEN, CDR2 SYDVKM. The CDR3 DNA is TGTGCCAGCAGGTCACAGGGGGTAGGGTATGGCTACACCTTC. Amino acids: CASRSQGVGYGYTF.

The CDR3 spells CSVEDLAGGRETQYF. The CDR3 DNA reads TGCAGCGTTGAAGATCTAGCGGGGGGGCGAGAGACCCAGTACTTC. The rearrangement links TRBV29-1 to TRBJ2-5, with 12 nucleotides matching TRBD2. Germline values: CDR1 SQVTM, CDR2 ANQGSEA. The CDR3 runs to 15 residues. Trimming at V came to 0 bases and at J to 4 bases, leaving 3 bases not matched to a gene.

The V gene is TRBV29-1, the J gene TRBJ1-1, with 7 bases matching TRBD1. Germline V CDR1 and CDR2: SQVTM, ANQGSEA. Trimming at V came to 6 bases and at J to 5 bases, leaving 12 bases not matched to a gene. The CDR3 totals 14 residues. This chain's CDR3 is CSVKVNRGGTEAFF. In DNA, the CDR3 is TGCAGCGTCAAAGTTAACAGGGGAGGTACTGAAGCTTTCTTT.

This clone was seen only a few times. V usage is TRBV6-6 and J usage is TRBJ2-1, with 10 bases aligning to TRBD1. This CDR3 has 16 residues. With V trimmed by 2 bases and J by 6 bases, 7 bases remained unmatched. Germline V gene sequence: CDR1 MNHNY, CDR2 SVGAGI (reference sequence). CDR3 protein: CASSYTRTGGTNEQFF. The DNA for the CDR3 is TGTGCCAGCAGTTACACTCGGACAGGGGGTACCAATGAGCAGTTCTTC.

This sequence joins TRBV29-1 and TRBJ2-3, with TRBD2 matching over 9 bases. The CDR3 has 13 residues. The V gene end was trimmed by 4 bases and the J gene end by 3 bases; junction bases not matched to a gene: 2. Per germline, CDR1 SQVTM and CDR2 ANQGSEA. This CDR3 reads CSVVAGATDTQYF. The CDR3 DNA follows: TGCAGCGTTGTAGCGGGAGCAACAGATACGCAGTATTTT.

This chain links TRBV2 with TRBJ1-5; D unresolved. This CDR3 region has 13 residues. CDR1 is SNHLY and CDR2 is FYNNEI in the germline V gene. Between the trimmed V and J ends, which lost 6 bases and 4 bases, there was a span of 10 bases. The CDR3 DNA reads as TGTGCCAGCAGGGCTGACGGGAATCAGCCCCAGCATTTT. Amino acid sequence: CASRADGNQPQHF.

The DNA of the CDR3 is TGTGCCATCACCGACGGGTATGGCTACACCTTC. It is translated as CAITDGYGYTF. The V gene is TRBV10-3, the J gene TRBJ1-2; D is unresolved. This CDR3 is built from 11 residues. The germline V gene encodes CDR1 ENHRY and CDR2 SYGVKD. Trimming removed 7 bases at V and 5 bases at J, with 8 bases between.

This chain joins TRBV28 and TRBJ1-1, with a possible D match to TRBD1 (5 bases). Germline CDR1 reads MDHEN; CDR2 reads SYDVKM. There are 14 residues in the CDR3. The V end lost 6 bases, the J end lost 3 bases, and 14 bases lay between the germline ends. CDR3 sequence reads: CASRRTSGHTEAFF. The CDR3 region has the DNA TGTGCCAGCAGGCGAACCTCAGGGCACACTGAAGCTTTCTTT.

A single count supports this clone. This rearrangement joins TRBV5-4 to TRBJ1-1, with a tentative D call TRBD1 (5 bases). Deletions cut 1 base from V and 0 bases from J, with 7 bases between. There are 14 residues in the CDR3. Looked up from germline, CDR1 is SGHNT and CDR2 is YYREEE (reference sequence). This CDR3 reads CASSLQGMNTEAFF. The CDR3 nucleotides are TGTGCCAGCAGCTTGCAGGGCATGAACACTGAAGCTTTCTTT.

V gene TRBV5-1 combines with J gene TRBJ2-6; D is perhaps TRBD1 (5 bases). The germline gives CDR1 SGHRS, CDR2 YFSETQ. CDR3 length: 16 residues. Trimming removed 2 bases at V and 4 bases at J, with 13 bases between. The CDR3 DNA is TGCGCCAGCAGCTTCTCTGGGGCATCCGGGGCCAACGTCCTGACTTTC. This codes for CASSFSGASGANVLTF.

The count of this clone is one. V is TRBV9 and J is TRBJ1-4; 9 bases are shared with TRBD1. The CDR3 contains 17 residues. In germline, CDR1 is SGDLS, CDR2 YYNGEE. Trimming at V came to 0 bases and at J to 6 bases, leaving 9 bases not matched to a gene. CDR3 in amino acids: CASSVAAGQGIDEKLFF. As DNA, the CDR3 is TGTGCCAGCAGCGTAGCGGCGGGACAGGGCATCGATGAAAAACTGTTTTTT.

This chain links TRBV5-1 with TRBJ1-3; the D is unclear. This CDR3 has 15 residues. Germline CDR1 SGHRS, CDR2 YFSETQ. V dropped 0 bases and J dropped 0 bases, with 7 bases sitting between them. This CDR3 is CASSLGSSSGNTIYF. Here the CDR3 DNA reads TGCGCCAGCAGCTTGGGAAGTAGCTCTGGAAACACCATATATTTT.

The chain has TRBV7-8 and TRBJ2-5; D is possibly TRBD2 (6 bases). The germline CDR1 and CDR2 sequences are SGHVS and FQNEAQ. The CDR3 loop spans 14 amino acids. Deletions cut 0 bases from V and 1 base from J, with 6 bases between. This CDR3 reads CASSLAGGQETQYF. CDR3 nucleotide sequence: TGTGCCAGCAGCTTAGCGGGGGGCCAAGAGACCCAGTACTTC.

This chain links TRBV5-4 with TRBJ1-4; 8 positions match TRBD1. CDR1 is SGHNT and CDR2 is YYREEE in the germline V gene (reference sequence). V lost 2 bases, J lost 8 bases, and 2 bases stayed unmatched. The CDR3 runs to 13 residues. CDR3 protein: CASSLQGGEKLFF. The CDR3 nucleotides read TGTGCCAGCAGCTTACAGGGGGGGGAAAAACTGTTTTTT.

This clone was observed a few times. This chain connects TRBV25-1 to TRBJ2-7, with 12 bases that match TRBD2. Germline V lookup: CDR1 MGHDK, CDR2 SYGVNS. Trimming cost V 1 base and J 2 bases; bases outside gene matches: 3. The CDR3 consists of 16 residues. Here the CDR3 reads CASSESRTSGTYEQYF. The CDR3 DNA sequence: TGTGCCAGCAGTGAATCAAGGACTAGCGGGACCTACGAGCAGTACTTC.

The chain combines TRBV28 with TRBJ1-5; D call uncertain. Between the trimmed V and J ends, which lost 5 bases and 7 bases, there was a span of 15 bases. The CDR3 spans 14 residues. Germline CDR1 and CDR2: MDHEN and SYDVKM. The CDR3, as DNA: TGTGCCAGCAGTCGGACGGGGTCGCGGCAGCCCCAGCATTTT. Its protein is CASSRTGSRQPQHF.

This clone was recorded a few times. The chain employs TRBV25-1 and TRBJ2-5; weak D call: TRBD1 (5 bases). Germline-derived CDR1 and CDR2 are MGHDK and SYGVNS. V gave up 5 bases and J gave up 5 bases, with 12 bases separating them. The CDR3 length is 13 residues. The DNA of the CDR3 is TGTGCCAGCAGTTCTAGACAGATTGAGACCCAGTACTTC. It encodes CASSSRQIETQYF.

This clone occurred once. This chain links TRBV9 with TRBJ2-2; a weak D match, TRBD2 (5 bases). CDR3 size: 13 residues. Trimming stripped 4 bases from V and 7 bases from J, with 11 bases between. Germline CDR1 is SGDLS and CDR2 is YYNGEE. The CDR3 sequence: CASSYSEGGELFF. DNA for the CDR3: TGTGCCAGCAGCTACAGTGAGGGCGGGGAGCTGTTTTTT.

About this clone itself: This sample also contains other DNA sequences that code for the same CDR3. V gene TRBV19 combines with J gene TRBJ1-1; D is unclear. The germline V gene has CDR1 LNHDA and CDR2 SQIVND (reference sequence). The V end lost 3 bases, the J end lost 4 bases, and 9 bases lay between the germline ends. The CDR3 runs 13 residues. The CDR3 loop reads CASSMGRGTEAFF. CDR3 DNA: TGTGCCAGTAGTATGGGTAGAGGCACTGAAGCTTTCTTT.

The V call is TRBV6-6, the J call TRBJ2-7; TRBD2 might be the D (6 bases). V was pared by 4 bases and J by 2 bases, with 18 bases between. The germline V gene has CDR1 MNHNY and CDR2 SVGAGI (reference sequence). The CDR3 runs 16 residues. CDR3 DNA: TGTGCCAGCAGTTCGTCCGGGACTCTTAACACCTACGAGCAGTACTTC. It translates to CASSSSGTLNTYEQYF.

The DNA for the CDR3 is TGTGCCAGCAGCTTAGAGTCTCCGCCGTCCCCCCTAAATGAGCAGTTCTTC. Translating it yields CASSLESPPSPLNEQFF. The V call is TRBV11-3, the J call TRBJ2-1; D not certain. V was pared by 0 bases and J by 7 bases, with 19 bases between. The CDR3 has 17 residues. Germline CDR1 reads SGHNT; CDR2 reads YENEEA.